The entry below gives a single T cell receptor beta chain sequence along with its context. Its antigen is undetermined. This entry comes from a study of CD8 T cells in Susac syndrome. RNA amounts of about 0.5 to 1 ug underwent reverse transcription with random hexamers. The method of amplification for TCR beta CDR3 was immunoSEQ multiplex PCR, covering 54 Vbeta and 13 Jbeta. TCRdb independently ran MiXCR on the immunoSEQ multiplex PCR reads; one entry per CDR3 protein. The sample includes 350,000 to 550,000 distinct CDR3 sequences, approximately 85% of them seen just once. Sequencing of TCR beta covered CD8+ and CD4+ T cells obtained from blood. Negative isolation yielded the CD8+ and CD4+ T cells, while FACS enriched the TEMRA cells. Study observations and caveats: The authors acknowledged that their TCR sequencing and HLA analysis involved a relatively small number of individuals.

Trimming removed 2 bases from V and 3 bases from J, with 17 bases in between. CDR1 LGHDT and CDR2 YNNKEL come from the germline V gene (reference sequence). The CDR3 has 18 amino acids. Sequenced material: CD8+ T cells from PBMCs. The TCR comes from a human donor with multiple sclerosis. V and J are TRBV3-1 and TRBJ2-6, with a possible D match to TRBD2 (7 bases). The CDR3 DNA sequence: TGTGCCAGCAGCCAAAGTGGGAGGGAGGGGGTTGGGGCCAACGTCCTGACTTTC. Translation: CASSQSGREGVGANVLTF. Full variable domain (missing parts from reference TRBV3-1 and TRBJ2-6): DTAVSQTPKYLVTQMGNDKSIKCEQNLGHDTMYWYKQDSKKFLKIMFSYNNKELIINETVPNRFSPKSPDKAHLNLHINSLELGDSAVYFCASSQSGREGVGANVLTFGAGSRLTVL.